The clone carrying this T cell receptor beta chain was seen many times. Its cognate antigen is unknown. Germline V gives CDR1 MNHEY, CDR2 SVGAGI. J gave up 1 base and V 5 bases, and 5 bases lay outside the gene matches. The CDR3 is 16 amino acids. This record belongs to a study of T cells after yellow fever vaccination. Study at large: Preparation used SMART-Seq v4 Ultra Low Input for the low-cell-number fractions. Study-level points and caveats: FACS-sorted repertoires could harbor abundant contaminating bulk-population clonotypes. Most clones from primary vaccination resurfaced after the booster (96% CD4, 70% to 90% CD8).

TCR cDNA, made by 5'RACE template switching, carried an added universal primer site and UMIs. TCRdb passed the 5' RACE reads through MiXCR, listing each CDR3 protein once. This sample has some 200,000 distinct CDR3 sequences; approximately 3% occur once, and the top ten carry less than 3.5%. The sample in question was CD4+ T cells sorted from PBMCs, obtained 10 days after the yellow fever booster vaccination. The TCR originated in a man aged 18 to 30 who received the YFV17D yellow fever vaccine. The V gene is TRBV6-5, the J gene TRBJ2-4, with 10 bases lining up with TRBD1. CDR3 region: CASSTGTGAAKNIQYF. In nucleotides, the CDR3 is TGTGCCAGCAGTACCGGGACAGGGGCGGCCAAAAACATTCAGTACTTC.